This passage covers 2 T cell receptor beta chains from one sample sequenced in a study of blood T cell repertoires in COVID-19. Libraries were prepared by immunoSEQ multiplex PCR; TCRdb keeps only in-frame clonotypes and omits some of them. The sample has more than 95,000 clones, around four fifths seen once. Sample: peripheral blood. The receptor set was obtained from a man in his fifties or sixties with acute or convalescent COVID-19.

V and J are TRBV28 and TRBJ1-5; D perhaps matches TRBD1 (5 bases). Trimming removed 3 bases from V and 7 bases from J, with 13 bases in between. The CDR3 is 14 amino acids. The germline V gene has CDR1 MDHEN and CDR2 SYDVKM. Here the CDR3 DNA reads TGTGCCAGCAGTTTCCCTGGGGGGAGACAGCCCCAGCATTTT. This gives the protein CASSFPGGRQPQHF. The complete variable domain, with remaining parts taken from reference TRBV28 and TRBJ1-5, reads DVKVTQSSRYLVKRTGEKVFLECVQDMDHENMFWYRQDPGLGLRLIYFSYDVKMKEKGDIPEGYSVSREKKERFSLILESASTNQTSMYLCASSFPGGRQPQHFGDGTRLSIL.

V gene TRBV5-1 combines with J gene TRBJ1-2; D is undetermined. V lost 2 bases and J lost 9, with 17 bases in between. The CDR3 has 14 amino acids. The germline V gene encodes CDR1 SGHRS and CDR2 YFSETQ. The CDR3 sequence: CASSLGMRAGSYTF. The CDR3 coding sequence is TGCGCCAGCAGCTTAGGAATGCGGGCGGGAAGCTACACCTTC.